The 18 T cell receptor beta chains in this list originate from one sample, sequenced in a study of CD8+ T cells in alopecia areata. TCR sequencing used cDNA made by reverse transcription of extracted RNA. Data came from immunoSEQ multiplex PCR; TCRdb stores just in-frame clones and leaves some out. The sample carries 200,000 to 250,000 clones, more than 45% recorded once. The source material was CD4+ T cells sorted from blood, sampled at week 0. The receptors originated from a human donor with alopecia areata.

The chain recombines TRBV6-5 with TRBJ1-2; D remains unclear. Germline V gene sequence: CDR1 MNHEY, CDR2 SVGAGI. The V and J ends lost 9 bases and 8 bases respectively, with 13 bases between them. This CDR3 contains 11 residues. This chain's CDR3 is CASGRGIGYTF. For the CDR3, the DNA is TGTGCCAGTGGTAGAGGGATCGGCTACACCTTC.

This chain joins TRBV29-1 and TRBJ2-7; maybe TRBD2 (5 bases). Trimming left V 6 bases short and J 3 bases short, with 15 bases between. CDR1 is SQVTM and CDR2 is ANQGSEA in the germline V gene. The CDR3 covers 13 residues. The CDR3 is CSVLWTGNYEQYF. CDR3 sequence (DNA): TGCAGCGTGCTGTGGACGGGAAACTACGAGCAGTACTTC.

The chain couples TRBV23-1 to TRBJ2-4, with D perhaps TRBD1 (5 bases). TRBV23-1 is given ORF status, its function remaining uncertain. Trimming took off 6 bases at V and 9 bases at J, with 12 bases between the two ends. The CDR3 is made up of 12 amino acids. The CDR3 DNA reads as TGCGCCAGCAGCCGCCAGGGAAGCATTCAGTACTTC. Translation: CASSRQGSIQYF.

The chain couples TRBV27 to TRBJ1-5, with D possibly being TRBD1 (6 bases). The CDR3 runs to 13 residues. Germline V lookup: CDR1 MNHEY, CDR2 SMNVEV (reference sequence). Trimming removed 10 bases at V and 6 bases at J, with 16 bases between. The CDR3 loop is CATLTGGGQPQHF. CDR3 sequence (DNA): TGTGCCACCCTTACGGGGGGCGGTCAGCCCCAGCATTTT.

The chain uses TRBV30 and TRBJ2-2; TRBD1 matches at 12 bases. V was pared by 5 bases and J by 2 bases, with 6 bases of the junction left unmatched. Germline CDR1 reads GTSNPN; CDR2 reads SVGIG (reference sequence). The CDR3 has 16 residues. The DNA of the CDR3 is TGTGCCTGGCAGTGGGACAGGGGGCCAAACACCGGGGAGCTGTTTTTT. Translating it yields CAWQWDRGPNTGELFF.

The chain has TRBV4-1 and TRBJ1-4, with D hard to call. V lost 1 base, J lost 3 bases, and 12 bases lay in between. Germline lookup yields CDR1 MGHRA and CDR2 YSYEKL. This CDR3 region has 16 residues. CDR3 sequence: CASSQATTTANEKLFF. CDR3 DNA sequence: TGCGCCAGCAGCCAAGCTACAACAACAGCTAATGAAAAACTGTTTTTT.

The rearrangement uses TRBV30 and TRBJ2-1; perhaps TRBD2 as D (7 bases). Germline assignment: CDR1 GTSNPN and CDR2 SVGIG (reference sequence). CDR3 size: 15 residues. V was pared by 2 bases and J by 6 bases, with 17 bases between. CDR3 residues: CAWSRGGGRPNEQFF. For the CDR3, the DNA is TGTGCCTGGAGTCGGGGCGGGGGCCGGCCCAATGAGCAGTTCTTC.

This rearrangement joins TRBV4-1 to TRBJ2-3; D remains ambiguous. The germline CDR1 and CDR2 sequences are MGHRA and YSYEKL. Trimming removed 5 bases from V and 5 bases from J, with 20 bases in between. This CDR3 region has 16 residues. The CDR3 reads CASSITPGTTGDTQYF. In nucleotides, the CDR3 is TGCGCCAGCAGCATTACTCCGGGTACAACGGGAGATACGCAGTATTTT.

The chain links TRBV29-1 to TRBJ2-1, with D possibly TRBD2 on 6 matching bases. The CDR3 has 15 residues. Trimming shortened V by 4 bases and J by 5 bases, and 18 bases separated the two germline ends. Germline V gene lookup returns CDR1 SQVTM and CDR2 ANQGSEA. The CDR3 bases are TGCAGCGTTGTCCGGTTGAAGACTAGGGACAATGAGCAGTTCTTC. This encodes CSVVRLKTRDNEQFF.

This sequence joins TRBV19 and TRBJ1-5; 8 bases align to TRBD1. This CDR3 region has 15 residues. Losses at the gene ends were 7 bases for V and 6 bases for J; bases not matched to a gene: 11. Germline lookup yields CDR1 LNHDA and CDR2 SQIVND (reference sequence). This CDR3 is CASTRTRQGTQPQHF. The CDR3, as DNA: TGTGCCAGTACTAGGACGAGACAGGGGACTCAGCCCCAGCATTTT. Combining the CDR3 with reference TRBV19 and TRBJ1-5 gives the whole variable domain DGGITQSPKYLFRKEGQNVTLSCEQNLNHDAMYWYRQDPGQGLRLIYYSQIVNDFQKGDIAEGYSVSREKKESFPLTVTSAQKNPTAFYLCASTRTRQGTQPQHFGDGTRLSIL.

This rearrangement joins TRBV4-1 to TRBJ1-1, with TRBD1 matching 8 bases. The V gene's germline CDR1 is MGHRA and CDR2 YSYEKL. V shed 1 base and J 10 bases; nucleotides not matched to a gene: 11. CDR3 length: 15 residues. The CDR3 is CASSQAGQVGGRAFF. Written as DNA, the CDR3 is TGCGCCAGCAGCCAAGCGGGACAGGTGGGAGGGAGAGCTTTCTTT.

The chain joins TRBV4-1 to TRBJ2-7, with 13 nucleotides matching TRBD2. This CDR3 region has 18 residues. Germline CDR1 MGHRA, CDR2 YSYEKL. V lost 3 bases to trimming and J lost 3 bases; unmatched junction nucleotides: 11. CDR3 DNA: TGCGCCAGCAGCCACGAGACTAGCGGGAGGACGGTAATCTACGAGCAGTACTTC. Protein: CASSHETSGRTVIYEQYF.

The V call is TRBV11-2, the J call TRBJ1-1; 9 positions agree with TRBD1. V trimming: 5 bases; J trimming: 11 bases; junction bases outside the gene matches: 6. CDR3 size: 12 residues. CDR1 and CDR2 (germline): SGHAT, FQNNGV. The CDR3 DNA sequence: TGTGCCAGCAGCAGGGACAGGGTAATGGCTTTCTTT. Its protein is CASSRDRVMAFF.

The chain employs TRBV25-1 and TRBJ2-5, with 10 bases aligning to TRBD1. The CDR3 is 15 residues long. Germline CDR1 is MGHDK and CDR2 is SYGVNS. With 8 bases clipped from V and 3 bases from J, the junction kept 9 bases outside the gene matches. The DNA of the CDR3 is TGTGCCAGCCGACCCGACAGGGGGCGAGAAGAGACCCAGTACTTC. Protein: CASRPDRGREETQYF.

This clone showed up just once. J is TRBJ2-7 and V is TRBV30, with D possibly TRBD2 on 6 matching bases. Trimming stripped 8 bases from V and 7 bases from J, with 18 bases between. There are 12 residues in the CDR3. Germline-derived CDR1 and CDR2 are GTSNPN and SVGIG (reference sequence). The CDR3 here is CASGWAAGEQYF. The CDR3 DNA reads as TGTGCCAGCGGGTGGGCCGCGGGGGAGCAGTACTTC.

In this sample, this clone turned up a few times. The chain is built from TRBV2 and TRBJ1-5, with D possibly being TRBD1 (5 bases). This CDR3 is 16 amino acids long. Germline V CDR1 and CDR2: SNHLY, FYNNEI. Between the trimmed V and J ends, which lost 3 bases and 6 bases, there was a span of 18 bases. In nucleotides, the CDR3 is TGTGCCAGCAGTGATGACAGAGAGAGGCTAAGTCAGCCCCAGCATTTT. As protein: CASSDDRERLSQPQHF.

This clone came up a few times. Here the CDR3 DNA reads TGTGCCAGCAGCTTAGTTCCGAGTAGCGGGGGGTACAATGAGCAGTTCTTC. It translates to CASSLVPSSGGYNEQFF. The gene calls are TRBV11-3 and TRBJ2-1, with TRBD2 identical over 10 bases. J was trimmed by 4 bases and V by 1 base; bases with no gene match: 7. The CDR3 consists of 17 residues. CDR1 and CDR2 from the germline V gene are SGHNT and YENEEA.

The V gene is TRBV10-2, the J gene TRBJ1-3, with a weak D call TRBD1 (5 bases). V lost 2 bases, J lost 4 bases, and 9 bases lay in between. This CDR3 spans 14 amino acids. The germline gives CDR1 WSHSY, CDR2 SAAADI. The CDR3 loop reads CASSEGARGNTIYF. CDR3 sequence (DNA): TGCGCCAGCAGTGAGGGGGCAAGGGGAAACACCATATATTTT.